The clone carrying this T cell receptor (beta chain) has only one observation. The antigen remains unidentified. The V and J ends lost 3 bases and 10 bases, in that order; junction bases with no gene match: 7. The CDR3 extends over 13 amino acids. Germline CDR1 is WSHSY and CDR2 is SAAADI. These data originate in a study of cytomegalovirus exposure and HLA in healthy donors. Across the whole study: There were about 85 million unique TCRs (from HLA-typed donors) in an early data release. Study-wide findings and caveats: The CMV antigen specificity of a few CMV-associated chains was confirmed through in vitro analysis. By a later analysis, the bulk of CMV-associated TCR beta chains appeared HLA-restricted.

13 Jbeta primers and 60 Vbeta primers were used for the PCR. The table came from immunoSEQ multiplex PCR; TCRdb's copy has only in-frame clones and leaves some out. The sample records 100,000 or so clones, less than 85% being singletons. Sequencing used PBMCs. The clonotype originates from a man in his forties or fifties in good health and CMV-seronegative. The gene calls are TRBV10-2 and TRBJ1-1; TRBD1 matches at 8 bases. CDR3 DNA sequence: TGCGCCAGCAGTGACGGACAGGGAAGGGCAGCTTTCTTT. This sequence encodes CASSDGQGRAAFF.